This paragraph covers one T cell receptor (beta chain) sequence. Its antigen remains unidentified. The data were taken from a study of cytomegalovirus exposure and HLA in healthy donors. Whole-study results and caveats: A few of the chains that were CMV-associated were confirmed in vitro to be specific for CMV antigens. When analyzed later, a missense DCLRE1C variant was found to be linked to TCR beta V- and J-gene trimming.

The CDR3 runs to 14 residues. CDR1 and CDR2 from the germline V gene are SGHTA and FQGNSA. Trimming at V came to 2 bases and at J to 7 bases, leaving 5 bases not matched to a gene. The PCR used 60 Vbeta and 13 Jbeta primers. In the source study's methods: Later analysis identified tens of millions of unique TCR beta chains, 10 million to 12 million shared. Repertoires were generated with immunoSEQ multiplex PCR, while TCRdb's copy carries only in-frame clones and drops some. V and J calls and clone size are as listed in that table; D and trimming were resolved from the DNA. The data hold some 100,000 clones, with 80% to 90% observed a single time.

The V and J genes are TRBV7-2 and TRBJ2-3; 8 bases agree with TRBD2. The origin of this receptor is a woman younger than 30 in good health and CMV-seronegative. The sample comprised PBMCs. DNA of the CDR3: TGTGCCAGCAGCTTACCGAGCGGGGGAAATACGCAGTATTTT. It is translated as CASSLPSGGNTQYF.